The clone carrying this T cell receptor (beta chain) was picked up many times. Its antigen is still unknown. TCRdb fed the 5' RACE reads into MiXCR, producing one record per CDR3 protein. This repertoire shows some 65,000 distinct CDR3 sequences, over 4% found once; its top ten account for around 2.7%. The data belong to a study of neurological immune-mediated disorders. Findings and limits, study-wide: One related-CDR3 cluster, identified by phylogenetic grouping, held the repertoires of 18 of 34 multiple sclerosis patients and was a possible signature.

The CDR3 contains 14 residues. J lost 0 bases, V lost 3 bases, and 0 bases had no gene match. Germline V gene data show CDR1 as DFQATT and CDR2 as SNEGSKA (reference sequence). The sequenced sample was PBMCs. The receptor was derived from a man in his fifties with multiple sclerosis. The chain links TRBV20-1 to TRBJ2-2; 8 nucleotides match TRBD2. CDR3 sequence (DNA): TGCAGTGCTAGCGGGGGGGCGAACACCGGGGAGCTGTTTTTT. It codes for CSASGGANTGELFF.